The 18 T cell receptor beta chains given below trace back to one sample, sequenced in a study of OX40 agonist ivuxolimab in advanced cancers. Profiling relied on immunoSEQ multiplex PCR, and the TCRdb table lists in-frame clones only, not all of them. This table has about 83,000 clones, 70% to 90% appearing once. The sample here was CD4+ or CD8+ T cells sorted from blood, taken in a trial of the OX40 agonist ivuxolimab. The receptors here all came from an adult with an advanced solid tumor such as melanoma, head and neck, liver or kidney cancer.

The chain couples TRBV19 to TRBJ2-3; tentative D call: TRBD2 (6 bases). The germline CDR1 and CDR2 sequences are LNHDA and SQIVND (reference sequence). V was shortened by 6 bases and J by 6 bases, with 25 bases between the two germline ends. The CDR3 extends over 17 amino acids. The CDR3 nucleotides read TGTGCCAGTAGCCCTAACGGACGGCGGGGTATCAGGGATACGCAGTATTTT. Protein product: CASSPNGRRGIRDTQYF.

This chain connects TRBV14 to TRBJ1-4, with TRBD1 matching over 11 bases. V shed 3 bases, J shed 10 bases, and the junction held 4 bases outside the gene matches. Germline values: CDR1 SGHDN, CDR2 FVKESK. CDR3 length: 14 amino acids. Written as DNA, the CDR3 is TGTGCCAGCAGCCAGGGGACAGGGGGTCGAAAACTGTTTTTT. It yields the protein CASSQGTGGRKLFF. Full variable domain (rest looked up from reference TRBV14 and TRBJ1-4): EAGVTQFPSHSVIEKGQTVTLRCDPISGHDNLYWYRRVMGKEIKFLLHFVKESKQDESGMPNNRFLAERTGGTYSTLKVQPAELEDSGVYFCASSQGTGGRKLFFGSGTQLSVL.

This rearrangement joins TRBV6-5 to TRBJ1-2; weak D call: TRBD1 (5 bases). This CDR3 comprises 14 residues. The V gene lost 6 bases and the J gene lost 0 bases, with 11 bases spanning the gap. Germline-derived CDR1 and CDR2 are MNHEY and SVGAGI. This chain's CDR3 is CASRGRFTNYGYTF. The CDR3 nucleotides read TGTGCCAGCAGGGGGCGCTTTACTAACTATGGCTACACCTTC.

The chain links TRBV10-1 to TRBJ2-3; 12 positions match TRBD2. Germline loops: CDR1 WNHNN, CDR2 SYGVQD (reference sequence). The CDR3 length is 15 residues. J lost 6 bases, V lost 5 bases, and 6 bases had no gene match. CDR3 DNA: TGCGCCAGCAGTCCACTAGCGGGGGGTCCGGATACGCAGTATTTT. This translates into CASSPLAGGPDTQYF.

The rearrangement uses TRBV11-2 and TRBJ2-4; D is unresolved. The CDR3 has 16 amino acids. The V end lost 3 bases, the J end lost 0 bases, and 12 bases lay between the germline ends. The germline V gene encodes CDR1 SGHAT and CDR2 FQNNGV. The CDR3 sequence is CASSFLPGRAKNIQYF. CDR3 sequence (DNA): TGTGCCAGCAGCTTTTTGCCCGGGCGAGCCAAAAACATTCAGTACTTC.

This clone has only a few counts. Here the CDR3 DNA reads TGTGCCAGCAGCCCCCAAGGGGGGTGGCCCCAGCATTTT. Its protein is CASSPQGGWPQHF. The gene calls are TRBV7-8 and TRBJ1-5; D may be TRBD1 (6 bases). V shed 5 bases and J shed 9 bases, with 14 bases lying between them. The CDR3 totals 13 residues. Germline CDR1 is SGHVS and CDR2 is FQNEAQ. Drawing the rest from reference TRBV7-8 and TRBJ1-5, the complete variable domain is GAGVSQSPRYKVAKRGQDVALRCDPISGHVSLFWYQQALGQGPEFLTYFQNEAQLDKSGLPSDRFFAERPEGSVSTLKIQRTQQEDSAVYLCASSPQGGWPQHFGDGTRLSIL.

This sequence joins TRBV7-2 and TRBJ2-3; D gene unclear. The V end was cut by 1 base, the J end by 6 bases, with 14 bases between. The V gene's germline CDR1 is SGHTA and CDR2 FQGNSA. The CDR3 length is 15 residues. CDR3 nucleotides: TGTGCCAGCAGCTTAGACGGGTATGGTGTTGATACGCAGTATTTT. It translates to CASSLDGYGVDTQYF.

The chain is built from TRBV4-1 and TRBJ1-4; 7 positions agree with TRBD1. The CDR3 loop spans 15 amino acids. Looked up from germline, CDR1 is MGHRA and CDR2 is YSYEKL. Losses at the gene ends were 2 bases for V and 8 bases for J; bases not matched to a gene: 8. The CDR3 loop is CASSQTGTEVEKLFF. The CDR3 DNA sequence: TGCGCCAGCAGCCAAACCGGGACAGAGGTGGAAAAACTGTTTTTT.

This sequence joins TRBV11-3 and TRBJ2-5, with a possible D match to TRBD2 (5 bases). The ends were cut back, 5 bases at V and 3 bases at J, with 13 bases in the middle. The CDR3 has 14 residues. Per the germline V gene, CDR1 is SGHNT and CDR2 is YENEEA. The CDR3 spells CASSEGVTEETQYF. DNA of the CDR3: TGTGCCAGCAGCGAGGGAGTGACGGAAGAGACCCAGTACTTC.

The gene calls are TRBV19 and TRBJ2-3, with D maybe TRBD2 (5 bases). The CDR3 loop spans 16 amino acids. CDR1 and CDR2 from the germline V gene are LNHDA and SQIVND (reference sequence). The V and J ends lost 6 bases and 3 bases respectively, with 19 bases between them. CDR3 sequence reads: CASRVGLSSITDTQYF. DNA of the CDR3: TGTGCCAGTAGGGTCGGACTCTCATCGATAACAGATACGCAGTATTTT.

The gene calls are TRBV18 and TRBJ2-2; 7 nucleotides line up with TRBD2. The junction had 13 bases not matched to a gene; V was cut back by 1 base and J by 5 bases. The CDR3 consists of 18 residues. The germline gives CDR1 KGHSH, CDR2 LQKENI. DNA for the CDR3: TGTGCCAGCTCACCACGCGGTCGGGGCGGGAGAGGAACCGGGGAGCTGTTTTTT. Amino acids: CASSPRGRGGRGTGELFF. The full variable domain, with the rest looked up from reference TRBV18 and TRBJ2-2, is NAGVMQNPRHLVRRRGQEARLRCSPMKGHSHVYWYRQLPEEGLKFMVYLQKENIIDESGMPKERFSAEFPKEGPSILRIQQVVRGDSAAYFCASSPRGRGGRGTGELFFGEGSRLTVL.

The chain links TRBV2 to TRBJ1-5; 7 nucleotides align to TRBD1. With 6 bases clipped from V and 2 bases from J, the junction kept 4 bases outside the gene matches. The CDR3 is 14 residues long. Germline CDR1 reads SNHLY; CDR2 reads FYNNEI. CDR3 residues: CASSRGQGNQPQHF. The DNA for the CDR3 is TGTGCCAGCAGCCGAGGACAGGGCAATCAGCCCCAGCATTTT.

DNA of the CDR3: TGTGCCAGCAGCCCGGAGATACAGGTCTATGGCTACACCTTC. This sequence encodes CASSPEIQVYGYTF. V usage is TRBV5-5 and J usage is TRBJ1-2; a possible D gene is TRBD1 (5 bases). Germline V lookup: CDR1 SGHKS, CDR2 YYEKEE (reference sequence). Trimming removed 4 bases at V and 4 bases at J, with 14 bases between. The CDR3 runs 14 residues.

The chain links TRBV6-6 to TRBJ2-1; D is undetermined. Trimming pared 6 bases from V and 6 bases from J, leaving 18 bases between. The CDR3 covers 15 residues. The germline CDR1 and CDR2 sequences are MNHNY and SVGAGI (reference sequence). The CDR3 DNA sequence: TGTGCCAGCAGCAGACTCTCTAGAACCATCAATGAGCAGTTCTTC. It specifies CASSRLSRTINEQFF.

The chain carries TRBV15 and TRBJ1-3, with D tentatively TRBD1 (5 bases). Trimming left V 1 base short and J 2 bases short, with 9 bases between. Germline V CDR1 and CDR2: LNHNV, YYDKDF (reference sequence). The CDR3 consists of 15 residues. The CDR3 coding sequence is TGTGCCACCAGCAGAGCCTCAGGGACTGGAAACACCATATATTTT. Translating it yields CATSRASGTGNTIYF.

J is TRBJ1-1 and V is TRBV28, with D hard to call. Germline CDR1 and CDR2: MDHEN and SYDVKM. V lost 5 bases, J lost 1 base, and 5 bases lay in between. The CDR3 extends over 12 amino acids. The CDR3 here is CASSTGNTEAFF. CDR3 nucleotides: TGTGCCAGCAGTACGGGGAACACTGAAGCTTTCTTT.

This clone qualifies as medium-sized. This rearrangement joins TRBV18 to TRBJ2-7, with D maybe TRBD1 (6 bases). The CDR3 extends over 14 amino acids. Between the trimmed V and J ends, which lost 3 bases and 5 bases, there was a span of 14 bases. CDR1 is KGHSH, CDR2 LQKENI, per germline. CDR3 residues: CASSPAIGQNEQYF. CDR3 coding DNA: TGTGCCAGCTCACCCGCGATAGGACAGAACGAGCAGTACTTC.

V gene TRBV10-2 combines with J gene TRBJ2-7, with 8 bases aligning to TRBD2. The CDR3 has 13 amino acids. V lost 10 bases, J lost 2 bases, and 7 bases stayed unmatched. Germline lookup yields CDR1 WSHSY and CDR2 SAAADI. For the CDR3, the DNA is TGCGCCACCTCTCAAGCGGGAGCCTACGAGCAGTACTTC. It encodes CATSQAGAYEQYF.